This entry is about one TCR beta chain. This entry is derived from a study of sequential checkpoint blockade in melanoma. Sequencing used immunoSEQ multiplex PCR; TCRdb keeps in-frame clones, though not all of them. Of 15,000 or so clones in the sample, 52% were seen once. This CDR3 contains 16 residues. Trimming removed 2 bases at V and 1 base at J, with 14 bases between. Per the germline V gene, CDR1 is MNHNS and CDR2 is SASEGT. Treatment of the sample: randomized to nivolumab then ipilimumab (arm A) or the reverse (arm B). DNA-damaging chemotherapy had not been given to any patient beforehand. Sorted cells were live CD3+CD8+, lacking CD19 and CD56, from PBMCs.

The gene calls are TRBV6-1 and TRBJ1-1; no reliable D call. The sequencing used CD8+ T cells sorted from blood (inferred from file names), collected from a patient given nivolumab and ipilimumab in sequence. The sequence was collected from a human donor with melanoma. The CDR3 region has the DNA TGTGCCAGCAGTGAACTTCTGACTAGTCCGAACACTGAAGCTTTCTTT. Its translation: CASSELLTSPNTEAFF.